This TCR beta chain was documented in a study of T cell changes during pregnancy in multiple sclerosis. Repertoires were generated with immunoSEQ multiplex PCR, while TCRdb's copy carries only in-frame clones and drops some. The top ten clones hold roughly 1.4% of a sample with tens of thousands of clones, 92% of them seen once. This clone has only one observation. The TCR originated in a female donor with multiple sclerosis, enrolled in a pregnancy study. The sample in question was peripheral blood, obtained in the second trimester of pregnancy.

The CDR3 is CASSLDRWGLSFTKDTQYF. The CDR3 nucleotides are TGTGCCAGCAGTTTGGACAGATGGGGACTATCCTTTACGAAGGATACGCAGTATTTT. This chain connects TRBV28 to TRBJ2-3; D perhaps matches TRBD2 (7 bases). V gave up 3 bases and J gave up 6 bases, with 28 bases separating them. Germline-derived CDR1 and CDR2 are MDHEN and SYDVKM. The CDR3 has 19 residues.